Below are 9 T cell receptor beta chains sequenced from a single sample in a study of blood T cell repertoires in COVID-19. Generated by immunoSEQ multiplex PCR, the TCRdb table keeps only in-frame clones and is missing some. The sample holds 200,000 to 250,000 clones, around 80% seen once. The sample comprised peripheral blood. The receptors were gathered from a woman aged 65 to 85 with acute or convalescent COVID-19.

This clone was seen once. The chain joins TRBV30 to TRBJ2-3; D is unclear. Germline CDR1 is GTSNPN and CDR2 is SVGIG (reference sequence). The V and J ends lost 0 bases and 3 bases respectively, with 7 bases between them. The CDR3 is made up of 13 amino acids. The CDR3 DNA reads TGTGCCTGGAGTGTTTTGCAGACAGATACGCAGTATTTT. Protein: CAWSVLQTDTQYF. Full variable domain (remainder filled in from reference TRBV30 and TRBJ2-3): SQTIHQWPATLVQPVGSPLSLECTVEGTSNPNLYWYRQAAGRGLQLLFYSVGIGQISSEVPQNLSASRPQDRQFILSSKKLLLSDSGFYLCAWSVLQTDTQYFGPGTRLTVL.

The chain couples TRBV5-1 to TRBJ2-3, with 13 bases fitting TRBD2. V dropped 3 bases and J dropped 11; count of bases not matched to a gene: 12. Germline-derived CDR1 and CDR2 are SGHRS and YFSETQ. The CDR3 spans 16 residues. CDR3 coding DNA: TGCGCCAGCAGCTCCTCCGCCGGACTAGCGGGAGAGGGGCAGTATTTT. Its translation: CASSSSAGLAGEGQYF.

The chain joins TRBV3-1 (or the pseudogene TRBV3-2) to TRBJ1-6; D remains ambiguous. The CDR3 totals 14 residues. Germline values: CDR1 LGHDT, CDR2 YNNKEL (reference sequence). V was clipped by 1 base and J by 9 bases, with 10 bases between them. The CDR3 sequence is CASSQGEGFSPLHF. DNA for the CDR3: TGTGCCAGCAGCCAAGGAGAGGGTTTTTCACCCCTCCACTTT.

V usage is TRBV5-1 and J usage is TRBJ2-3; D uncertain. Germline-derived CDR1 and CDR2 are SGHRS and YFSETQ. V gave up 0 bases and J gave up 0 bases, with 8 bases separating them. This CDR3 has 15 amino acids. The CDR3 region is CASSLGQTSTDTQYF. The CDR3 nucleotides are TGCGCCAGCAGCTTGGGGCAGACTAGCACAGATACGCAGTATTTT.

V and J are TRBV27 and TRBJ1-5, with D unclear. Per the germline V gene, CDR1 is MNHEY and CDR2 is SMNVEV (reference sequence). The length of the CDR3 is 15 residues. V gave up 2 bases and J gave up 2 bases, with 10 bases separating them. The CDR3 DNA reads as TGTGCCAGCAGTTTACTCAGTCTGGGCAATCAGCCCCAGCATTTT. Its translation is CASSLLSLGNQPQHF.

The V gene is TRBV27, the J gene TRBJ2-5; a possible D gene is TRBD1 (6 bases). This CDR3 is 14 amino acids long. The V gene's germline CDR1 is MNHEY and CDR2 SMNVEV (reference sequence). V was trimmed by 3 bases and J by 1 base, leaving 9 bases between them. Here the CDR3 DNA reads TGTGCCAGCAGTTTTTGGGGGCCCCAAGAGACCCAGTACTTC. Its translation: CASSFWGPQETQYF.

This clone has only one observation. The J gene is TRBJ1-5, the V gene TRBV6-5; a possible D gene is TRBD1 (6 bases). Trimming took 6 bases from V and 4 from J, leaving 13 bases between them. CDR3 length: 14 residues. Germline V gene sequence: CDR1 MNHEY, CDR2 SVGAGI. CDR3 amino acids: CASSPQTGNQPQHF. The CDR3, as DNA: TGTGCCAGCAGCCCCCAAACAGGGAATCAGCCCCAGCATTTT.

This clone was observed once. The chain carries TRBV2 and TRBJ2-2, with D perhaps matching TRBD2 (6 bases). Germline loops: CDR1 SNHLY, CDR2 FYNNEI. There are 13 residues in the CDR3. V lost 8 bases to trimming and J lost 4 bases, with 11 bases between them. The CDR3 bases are TGTGCCAGCGGACGGGAGAGCACCGGGGAGCTGTTTTTT. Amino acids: CASGRESTGELFF.

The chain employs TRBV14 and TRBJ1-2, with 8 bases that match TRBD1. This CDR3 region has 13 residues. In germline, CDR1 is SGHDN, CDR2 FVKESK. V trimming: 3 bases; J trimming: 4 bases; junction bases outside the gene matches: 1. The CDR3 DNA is TGTGCCAGCAGCCAGACAGGGGCCTATGGCTACACCTTC. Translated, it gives CASSQTGAYGYTF.